This TCR beta chain derives from a study of Graves' ophthalmopathy and Graves' hyperthyroidism. There are many counts of this clonotype. Possible read error: a much larger clone is one base away. The V end was cut by 2 bases, the J end by 0 bases, with 7 bases between. The CDR3 contains 14 residues. CDR1 and CDR2 from the germline V gene are MNHEY and SVGEGT. The authors amplified TCR beta CDR3 regions, and they did so from RNA transcripts for repertoire sequencing. HTBI primers were employed in first-round RT-PCR, then a second-round multiplex PCR followed. MiXCR was run by TCRdb on the multiplex PCR reads, yielding one entry per CDR3 protein. The sample includes about 400,000 distinct CDR3 sequences, around 20% of them seen just once.

The chain links TRBV6-2 or TRBV6-3 to TRBJ1-1; D is unresolved. Material: peripheral blood. The sequence came from a woman aged 18-29 years with Graves' ophthalmopathy. CDR3 nucleotide sequence: TGTGCCAGCAGTTACCGCCGGATGAACACTGAAGCTTTCTTT. It encodes CASSYRRMNTEAFF.